In its sample, the clone carrying this TCR beta chain was seen once. Germline V gene data show CDR1 as SGHRS and CDR2 as YFSETQ. The V gene lost 9 bases and the J gene lost 4 bases, with 16 bases spanning the gap. The CDR3 has 13 amino acids. The data stem from a study of blood T cell repertoires in COVID-19. Method: immunoSEQ multiplex PCR; TCRdb's copy keeps in-frame clones and lacks some. The data contain some 100,000 clones, 70% to 90% of them seen just once; the ten biggest clones take up around 2%. V usage is TRBV5-1 and J usage is TRBJ1-2; D is possibly TRBD1 (6 bases). The sequence was obtained from a man aged 45-65 years with COVID-19, enrolled during active disease. Sequenced: peripheral blood. The CDR3 DNA follows: TGCGCCACCGACAGCGGGGGCGGCTATGGCTACACCTTC. This sequence encodes CATDSGGGYGYTF.